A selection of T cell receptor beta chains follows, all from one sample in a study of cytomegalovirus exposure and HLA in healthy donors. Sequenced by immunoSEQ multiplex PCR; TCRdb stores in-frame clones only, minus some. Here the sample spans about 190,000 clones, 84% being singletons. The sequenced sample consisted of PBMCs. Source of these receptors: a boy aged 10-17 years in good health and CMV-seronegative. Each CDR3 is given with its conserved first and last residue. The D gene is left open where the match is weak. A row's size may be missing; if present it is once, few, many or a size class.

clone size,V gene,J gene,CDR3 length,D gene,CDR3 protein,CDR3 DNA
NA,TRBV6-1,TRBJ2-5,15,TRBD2,CASSLLAGGQETQYF,TGTGCCAGCAGTTTACTAGCGGGGGGGCAAGAGACCCAGTACTTC
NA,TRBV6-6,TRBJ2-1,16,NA,CASSYSGAGGGNEQFF,TGTGCCAGCAGTTACTCGGGAGCGGGTGGGGGCAATGAGCAGTTCTTC
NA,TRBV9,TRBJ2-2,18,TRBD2,CASSGTLAGGRHTGELFF,TGTGCCAGCAGTGGGACACTAGCGGGAGGCCGTCACACCGGGGAGCTGTTTTTT
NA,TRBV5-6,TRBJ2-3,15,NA,CASSYVLLRRDTQYF,TGTGCCAGCAGTTACGTACTTCTCCGCCGGGATACGCAGTATTTT
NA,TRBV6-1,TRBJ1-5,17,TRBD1,CASSDPGGTGSNQPQHF,TGTGCCAGCAGTGACCCCGGGGGGACAGGGAGCAATCAGCCCCAGCATTTT
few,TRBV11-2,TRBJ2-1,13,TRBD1,CASSEGAANEQFF,TGTGCCAGCAGCGAGGGGGCGGCCAATGAGCAGTTCTTC
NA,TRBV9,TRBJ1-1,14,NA,CASSVDGENTEAFF,TGTGCCAGCAGCGTAGACGGGGAGAACACTGAAGCTTTCTTT
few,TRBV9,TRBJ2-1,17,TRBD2,CASSVLAGGNLRNEQFF,TGTGCCAGCAGCGTGTTGGCGGGAGGTAATCTTCGCAATGAGCAGTTCTTC
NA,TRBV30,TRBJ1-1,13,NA,CAWSPSSNTEAFF,TGTGCCTGGAGTCCATCCAGTAACACTGAAGCTTTCTTT
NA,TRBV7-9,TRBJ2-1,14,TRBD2,CASSYGTRLNEQFF,TGTGCCAGCAGCTACGGGACTAGATTGAATGAGCAGTTCTTC
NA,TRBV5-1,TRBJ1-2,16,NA,CASSLGAGRDNYGYTF,TGCGCCAGCAGCTTGGGCGCGGGCCGAGATAACTATGGCTACACCTTC
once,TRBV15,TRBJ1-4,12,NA,CATSNTRGRLFF,TGTGCCACCAGCAACACCCGAGGGAGACTGTTTTTT
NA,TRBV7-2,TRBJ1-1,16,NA,CASSKVISGRNTEAFF,TGTGCCAGCAGCAAAGTTATTAGCGGTCGGAACACTGAAGCTTTCTTT
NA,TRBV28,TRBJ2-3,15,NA,CASSPPGVGTDTQYF,TGTGCCAGCAGTCCGCCGGGAGTAGGGACAGATACGCAGTATTTT
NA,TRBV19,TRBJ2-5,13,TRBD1,CASSPGQGETQYF,TGTGCCAGTAGTCCGGGACAGGGCGAGACCCAGTACTTC
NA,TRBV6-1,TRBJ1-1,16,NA,CASSDPLQYMNTEAFF,TGTGCCAGCAGTGACCCTCTACAGTACATGAACACTGAAGCTTTCTTT
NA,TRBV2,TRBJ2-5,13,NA,CASSVSGQETQYF,TGTGCCAGCAGTGTAAGCGGTCAAGAGACCCAGTACTTC
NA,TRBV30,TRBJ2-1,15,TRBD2,CAWSGGSGITNEQFF,TGTGCCTGGAGCGGTGGTAGCGGGATAACCAATGAGCAGTTCTTC
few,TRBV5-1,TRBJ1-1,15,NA,CASSLTTGLNTEAFF,TGCGCCAGCAGCTTGACTACAGGGTTGAACACTGAAGCTTTCTTT
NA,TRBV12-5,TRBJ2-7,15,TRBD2,CASGSPGLALYEQYF,TGTGCTAGTGGTTCACCGGGACTAGCTTTGTACGAGCAGTACTTC
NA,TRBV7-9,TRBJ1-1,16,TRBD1,CASSPGQGFQRTEAFF,TGTGCCAGCAGCCCGGGACAGGGCTTCCAGCGGACTGAAGCTTTCTTT
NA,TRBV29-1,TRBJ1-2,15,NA,CSVGGRPQTNYGYTF,TGCAGCGTTGGGGGCCGACCCCAGACTAACTATGGCTACACCTTC
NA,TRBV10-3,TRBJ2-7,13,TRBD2,CAISRGDSYEQYF,TGTGCCATCAGTCGGGGGGACTCCTACGAGCAGTACTTC
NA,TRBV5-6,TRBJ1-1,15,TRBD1,CASSLARTGSTEAFF,TGTGCCAGCAGCTTGGCCCGGACAGGGAGTACTGAAGCTTTCTTT
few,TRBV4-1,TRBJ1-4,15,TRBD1,CASSPSGQGTEKLFF,TGCGCCAGCAGCCCCTCGGGACAGGGGACTGAAAAACTGTTTTTT
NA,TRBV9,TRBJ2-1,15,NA,CASSVEEYTYNEQFF,TGTGCCAGCAGCGTGGAGGAATACACCTACAATGAGCAGTTCTTC
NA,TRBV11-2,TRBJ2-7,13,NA,CASSLWAKYEQYF,TGTGCCAGCAGCTTGTGGGCCAAGTACGAGCAGTACTTC
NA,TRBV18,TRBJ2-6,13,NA,CASSTSGANVLTF,TGTGCCAGCTCAACGAGTGGGGCCAACGTCCTGACTTTC
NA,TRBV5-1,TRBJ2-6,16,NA,CASSLAGSSGANVLTF,TGCGCCAGCAGCTTGGCGGGAAGCTCTGGGGCCAACGTCCTGACTTTC
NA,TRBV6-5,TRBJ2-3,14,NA,CASRLGTSTDTQYF,TGTGCCAGCAGGCTCGGGACTAGCACAGATACGCAGTATTTT
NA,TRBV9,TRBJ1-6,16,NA,CASSVGLVSLNSPLHF,TGTGCCAGCAGCGTAGGTCTCGTCTCCCTTAATTCACCCCTCCACTTT
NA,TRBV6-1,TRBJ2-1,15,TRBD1,CASSENRGPFYEQFF,TGTGCCAGCAGTGAAAACAGGGGCCCTTTCTATGAGCAGTTCTTC
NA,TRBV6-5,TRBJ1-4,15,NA,CASSYSGGAWEKLFF,TGTGCCAGCAGTTACTCAGGGGGGGCCTGGGAAAAACTGTTTTTT
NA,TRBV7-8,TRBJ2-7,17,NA,CASSLAQGRDSSYEQYF,TGTGCCAGCAGCTTAGCGCAGGGCAGGGATAGCTCCTACGAGCAGTACTTC
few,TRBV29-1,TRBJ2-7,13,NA,CSVVRTVSYEQYF,TGCAGCGTTGTCCGGACTGTTTCCTACGAGCAGTACTTC
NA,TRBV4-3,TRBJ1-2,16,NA,CASSQSRLDTEWGYTF,TGCGCCAGCAGCCAAAGCCGACTAGATACAGAGTGGGGCTACACCTTC
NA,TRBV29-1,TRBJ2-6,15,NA,CSVEYYSSGANVLTF,TGCAGCGTCGAATATTACAGCTCTGGGGCCAACGTCCTGACTTTC
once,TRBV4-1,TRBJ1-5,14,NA,CASSQDIGTVPQHF,TGCGCCAGCAGCCAAGATATCGGGACTGTGCCCCAGCATTTT
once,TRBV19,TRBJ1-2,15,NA,CASSVAGLGSYGYTF,TGTGCCAGTAGTGTAGCCGGACTAGGGAGCTATGGCTACACCTTC
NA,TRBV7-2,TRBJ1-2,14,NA,CASSLGTNRDGYTF,TGTGCCAGCAGCTTAGGTACGAACAGGGATGGCTACACCTTC
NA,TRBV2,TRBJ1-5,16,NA,CASSLGGVAVNQPQHF,TGTGCCAGCAGTTTAGGAGGGGTGGCGGTCAATCAGCCCCAGCATTTT
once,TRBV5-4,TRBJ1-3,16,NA,CASRKWAETSGNTIYF,TGTGCCAGCAGGAAGTGGGCAGAAACCTCTGGAAACACCATATATTTT